This entry lists 10 T cell receptor beta chains sequenced from one sample in a study of blood T cell repertoires in COVID-19. TCRdb's table, derived via immunoSEQ multiplex PCR, lists solely in-frame clones and lacks some. Found here are a few hundred thousand clones, roughly four fifths of them singletons; the top ten hold 5% to 5.5%. Input material: PBMCs or T cells enriched from blood (not recorded which). All receptors derive from a woman between 45 and 60 years old who had recovered from COVID-19.

This clone was counted only a few times. The chain couples TRBV12-3 or TRBV12-4 to TRBJ1-6; tentative D call: TRBD1 (5 bases). Trimming left V 5 bases short and J 7 bases short, with 9 bases between. The CDR3 is made up of 13 amino acids. The chain's CDR3 is CASSQGRNSPLHF. As DNA, the CDR3 is TGTGCCAGCAGTCAGGGTCGCAATTCACCCCTCCACTTT.

The chain is built from TRBV5-4 and TRBJ1-6, with 7 positions matching TRBD1. This CDR3 is built from 15 residues. Looked up from germline, CDR1 is SGHNT and CDR2 is YYREEE (reference sequence). Unmatched junction bases numbered 11, after V lost 4 bases and J lost 10 bases. The CDR3 nucleotides are TGTGCCAGCAGCCATTTCGACAGGGTTGGGTCACCCCTCCACTTT. It is translated as CASSHFDRVGSPLHF.

The rearrangement uses TRBV11-2 and TRBJ1-2; the D is unclear. This CDR3 has 12 amino acids. From germline, CDR1 is SGHAT and CDR2 FQNNGV. V was clipped by 4 bases and J by 7 bases, with 10 bases between them. CDR3 residues: CASSYKAGGYTF. CDR3 DNA: TGTGCCAGCAGCTATAAAGCAGGTGGCTACACCTTC. Supplemented by reference TRBV11-2 and TRBJ1-2, the full variable domain reads EAGVAQSPRYKIIEKRQSVAFWCNPISGHATLYWYQQILGQGPKLLIQFQNNGVVDDSQLPKDRFSAERLKGVDSTLKIQPAKLEDSAVYLCASSYKAGGYTFGSGTRLTVV.

The V gene is TRBV12-5, the J gene TRBJ1-5, with unresolved D. Trimming pared 4 bases from V and 11 bases from J, leaving 12 bases between. The CDR3 consists of 12 residues. From germline, CDR1 is LGHNT and CDR2 FRNRAP. The CDR3 coding sequence is TGTGCTAGTGGTTCCATGCCCGGGTCCCAGCATTTT. The encoded protein is CASGSMPGSQHF.

The chain recombines TRBV25-1 with TRBJ2-1; tentative D call: TRBD1 (5 bases). V was pared by 8 bases and J by 2 bases, with 22 bases between. Germline values: CDR1 MGHDK, CDR2 SYGVNS. The CDR3 covers 17 residues. DNA of the CDR3: TGTGCCAGCCGCCCTCCCCAAGGGGTTAGGGCCTACAATGAGCAGTTCTTC. It yields the protein CASRPPQGVRAYNEQFF.

The V and J genes are TRBV5-1 and TRBJ2-7; tentative D call: TRBD2 (6 bases). CDR1 is SGHRS, CDR2 YFSETQ, per germline. Trimming stripped 1 base from V and 7 bases from J, with 15 bases between. CDR3 size: 14 residues. CDR3 in DNA: TGCGCCAGCAGCTTGTTGCGGGGCGCGTTGGAGCAGTACTTC. Translation: CASSLLRGALEQYF.

The rearrangement joins TRBV6-2 or TRBV6-3 to TRBJ2-7; 8 positions match TRBD2. The CDR3 totals 15 residues. Losses at the gene ends were 1 base for V and 7 bases for J; bases not matched to a gene: 9. From germline, CDR1 is MNHEY and CDR2 SVGEGT. Here the CDR3 DNA reads TGTGCCAGCAGTTACTTTGCGGGGGGCCGAGAGGAGCAGTACTTC. Translating gives CASSYFAGGREEQYF.

The V call is TRBV3-1 (or the pseudogene TRBV3-2), the J call TRBJ1-1; D is perhaps TRBD1 (5 bases). Germline V CDR1 and CDR2: LGHDT, YNNKEL (reference sequence). Between the trimmed V and J ends, which lost 5 bases and 0 bases, there was a span of 10 bases. The CDR3 totals 14 residues. Here the CDR3 DNA reads TGTGCCAGCAGCTATGGACAAATGAACACTGAAGCTTTCTTT. It yields the protein CASSYGQMNTEAFF.

The chain uses TRBV20-1 and TRBJ1-3, with TRBD1 matching over 9 bases. The V gene end was trimmed by 5 bases and the J gene end by 6 bases; junction bases not matched to a gene: 8. Germline lookup yields CDR1 DFQATT and CDR2 SNEGSKA (reference sequence). The CDR3 is 14 residues long. The CDR3 nucleotides are TGCAGTGCTGGTGGGACAGGGTATTCAAACACCATATATTTT. Translating gives CSAGGTGYSNTIYF.

The rearrangement links TRBV5-4 to TRBJ2-1; TRBD2 matches at 8 bases. Per the germline V gene, CDR1 is SGHNT and CDR2 is YYREEE (reference sequence). The V gene end was trimmed by 4 bases and the J gene end by 2 bases; junction bases not matched to a gene: 8. The CDR3 has 16 residues. The CDR3 protein is CASSTRTGGPYNEQFF. The CDR3 region has the DNA TGTGCCAGCAGCACCAGGACGGGGGGGCCCTACAATGAGCAGTTCTTC.